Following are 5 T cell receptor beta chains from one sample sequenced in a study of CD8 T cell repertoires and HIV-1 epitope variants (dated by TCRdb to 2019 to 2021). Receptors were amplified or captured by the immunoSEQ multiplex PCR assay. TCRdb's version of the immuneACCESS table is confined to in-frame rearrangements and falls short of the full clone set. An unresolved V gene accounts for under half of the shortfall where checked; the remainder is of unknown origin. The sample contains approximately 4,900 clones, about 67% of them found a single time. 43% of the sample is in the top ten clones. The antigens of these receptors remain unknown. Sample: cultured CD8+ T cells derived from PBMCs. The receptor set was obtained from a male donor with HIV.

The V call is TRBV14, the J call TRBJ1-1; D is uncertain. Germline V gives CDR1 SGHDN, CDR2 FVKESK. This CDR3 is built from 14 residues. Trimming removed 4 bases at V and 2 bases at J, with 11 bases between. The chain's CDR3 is CASSPRVHNTEAFF. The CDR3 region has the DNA TGTGCCAGCAGCCCCCGGGTTCATAACACTGAAGCTTTCTTT.

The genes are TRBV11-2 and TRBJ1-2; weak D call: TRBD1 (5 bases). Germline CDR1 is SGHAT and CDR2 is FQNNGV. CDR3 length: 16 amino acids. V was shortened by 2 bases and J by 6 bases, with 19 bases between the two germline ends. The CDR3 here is CASSLSGGLTKDGYTF. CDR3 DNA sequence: TGTGCCAGCAGCTTAAGCGGGGGACTGACTAAGGATGGCTACACCTTC.

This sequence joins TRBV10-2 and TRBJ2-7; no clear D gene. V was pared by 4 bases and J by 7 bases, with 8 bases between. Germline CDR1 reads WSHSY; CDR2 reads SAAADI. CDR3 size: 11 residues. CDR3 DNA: TGCGCCAGCAGTGGGTCCAGGGAGCAGTACTTC. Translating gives CASSGSREQYF.

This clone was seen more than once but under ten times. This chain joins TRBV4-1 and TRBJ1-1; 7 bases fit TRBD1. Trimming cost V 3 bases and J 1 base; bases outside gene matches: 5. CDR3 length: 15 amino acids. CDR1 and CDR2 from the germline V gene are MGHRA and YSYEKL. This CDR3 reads CASSHLGTANTEAFF. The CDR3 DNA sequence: TGCGCCAGCAGCCATCTCGGGACAGCGAACACTGAAGCTTTCTTT.

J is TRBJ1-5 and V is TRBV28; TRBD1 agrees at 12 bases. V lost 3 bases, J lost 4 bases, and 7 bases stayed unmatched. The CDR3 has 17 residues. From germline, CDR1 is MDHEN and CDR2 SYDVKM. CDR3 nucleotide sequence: TGTGCCAGCAGTTTGCGGGGGACAGGGGGCACTAATCAGCCCCAGCATTTT. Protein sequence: CASSLRGTGGTNQPQHF.